This T cell receptor beta chain was sequenced for a study of blood T cells in healthy people across ages. The authors ran a second PCR of 7 to 11 cycles using a sample-barcoded 5' primer and a J-beta primer mix. TCRdb re-called the 5' RACE reads with MiXCR, one entry per CDR3 protein. This table has around 800,000 distinct CDR3 sequences, more than 25% appearing once. From germline, CDR1 is SGHRS and CDR2 YFSETQ. The germline V and J ends were trimmed by 3 bases and 7 bases, with 14 bases remaining between them. The CDR3 loop spans 13 amino acids. The same data also went into a second study, on T cells of mothers and their children.

The TCR sequence derives from a boy aged 5-17 years in good health. The chain combines TRBV5-1 with TRBJ2-7; D might be TRBD2 (6 bases). Sequenced input: blood. For the CDR3, the DNA is TGCGCCAGCAGCTGGGCGGGGTCTGGGGAGCAGTACTTC. Protein: CASSWAGSGEQYF.